This paragraph covers one T cell receptor beta chain sequence. Unmatched junction bases numbered 5, after V lost 8 bases and J lost 0 bases. This CDR3 is 16 amino acids long. The germline V gene has CDR1 SGHDN and CDR2 FVKESK. This entry is derived from a study of blood T cell repertoires in COVID-19. Study-wide background: Sources were T cells, B-cell-depleted T cells, or PBMCs; the material itself was cDNA or gDNA.

The authors' processing: From reference gene primer amplification, estimates of nucleated cell counts were derived. Here immunoSEQ multiplex PCR was the method, and the copy in TCRdb shows in-frame clones only, minus some. V and J calls and clone size follow that table, whereas D and trimming were derived from the DNA. The sample yields under 250,000 clones, 80% to 95% seen once. One Seattle source followed patients from active infection through their disease course. The chain has TRBV14 and TRBJ2-6; 9 nucleotides agree with TRBD1. The origin of this receptor is a man aged 55 to 70 with COVID-19, enrolled during active disease. The sample taken for sequencing was peripheral blood. The CDR3 DNA reads TGTGCCAGCTCAGAACAGGGGGCCTCTGGGGCCAACGTCCTGACTTTC. Translation: CASSEQGASGANVLTF.